This TCR beta chain was captured by sequencing in a study of blood T cell repertoires in COVID-19. This CDR3 is 13 amino acids long. Clones were sequenced by immunoSEQ multiplex PCR, and TCRdb holds only the in-frame ones, with some missing. The sample holds roughly 150,000 clones, roughly 83% seen once. The clonotype originates from a woman of 80 years or more with active or convalescent COVID-19. Sequences were obtained from peripheral blood. The rearrangement joins TRBV12-2 to TRBJ1-2; no DNA check was done on the table's D call, TRBD1. TRBV12-2 is recorded as a pseudogene. The CDR3: CASRLRGNYGYTF. Written as DNA, the CDR3 is TGTGCAAGTCGCTTAAGGGGCAACTATGGCTACACCTTC.